This T cell receptor beta chain comes out of a study of kidney transplant recipient with SARS-CoV-2 infection. MiXCR, applied by TCRdb to the reads, yields one record per CDR3 protein. The sample includes roughly 250,000 distinct CDR3 sequences, less than 35% seen only once; the top ten take about 7%. This clonotype was counted a few times. CDR3 length: 16 residues. In germline, CDR1 is SGHTA, CDR2 FQGNSA. V dropped 0 bases and J dropped 2 bases, with 14 bases sitting between them. The TCR sequence derives from a male patient aged 30 to 40 who had COVID-19 and was a kidney transplant recipient. Some T cells may possibly be graft donor cells. The chain carries TRBV7-2 and TRBJ2-7; D uncertain. Sample: a blood sample, taken at baseline and on day 111 from a kidney transplant recipient. Here the CDR3 reads CTSSLAAAASTYEQYF. The DNA for the CDR3 is TGTACCAGCAGCTTAGCGGCGGCAGCGTCTACCTACGAGCAGTACTTC.